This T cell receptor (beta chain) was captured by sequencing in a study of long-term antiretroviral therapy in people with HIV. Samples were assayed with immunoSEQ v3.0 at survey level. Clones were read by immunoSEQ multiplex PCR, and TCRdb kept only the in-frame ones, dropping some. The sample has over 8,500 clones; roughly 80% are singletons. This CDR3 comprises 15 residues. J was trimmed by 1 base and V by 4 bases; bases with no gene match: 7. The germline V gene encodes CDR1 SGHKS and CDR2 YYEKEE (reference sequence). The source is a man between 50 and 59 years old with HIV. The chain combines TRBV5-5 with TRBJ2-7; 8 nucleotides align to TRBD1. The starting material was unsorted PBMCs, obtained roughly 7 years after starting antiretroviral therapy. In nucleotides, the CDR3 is TGTGCCAGCAGCCCCCGGACAGGGTCATCCTACGAGCAGTACTTC. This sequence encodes CASSPRTGSSYEQYF.